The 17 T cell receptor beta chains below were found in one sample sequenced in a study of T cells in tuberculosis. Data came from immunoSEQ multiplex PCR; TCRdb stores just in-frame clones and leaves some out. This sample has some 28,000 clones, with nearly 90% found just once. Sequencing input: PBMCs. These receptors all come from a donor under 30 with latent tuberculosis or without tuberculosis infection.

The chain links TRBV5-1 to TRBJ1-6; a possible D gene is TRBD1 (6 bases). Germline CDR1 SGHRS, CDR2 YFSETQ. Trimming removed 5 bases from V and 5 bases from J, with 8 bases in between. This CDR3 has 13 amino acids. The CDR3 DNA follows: TGCGCCAGCAGATCAGGGGATAATTCACCCCTCCACTTT. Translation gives CASRSGDNSPLHF. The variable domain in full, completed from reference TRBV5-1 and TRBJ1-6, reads KAGVTQTPRYLIKTRGQQVTLSCSPISGHRSVSWYQQTPGQGLQFLFEYFSETQRNKGNFPGRFSGRQFSNSRSEMNVSTLELGDSALYLCASRSGDNSPLHFGNGTRLTVT.

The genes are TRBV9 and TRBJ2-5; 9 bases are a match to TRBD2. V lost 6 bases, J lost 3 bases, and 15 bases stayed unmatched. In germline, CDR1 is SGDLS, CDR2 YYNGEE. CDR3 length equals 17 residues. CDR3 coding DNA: TGTGCCAGCACCAGGGGGGATAGCGGGGGCTCGAAAGAGACCCAGTACTTC. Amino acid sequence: CASTRGDSGGSKETQYF.

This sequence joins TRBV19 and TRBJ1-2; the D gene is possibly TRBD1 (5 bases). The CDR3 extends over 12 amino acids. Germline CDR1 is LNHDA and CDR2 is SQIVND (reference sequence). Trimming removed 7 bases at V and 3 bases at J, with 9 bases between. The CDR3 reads CASTQGYYGYTF. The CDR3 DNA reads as TGTGCCAGTACTCAGGGTTACTATGGCTACACCTTC.

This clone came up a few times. CDR3 residues: CASSQQGSTDTQYF. CDR3 coding DNA: TGTGCCAGCAGCCAACAGGGGTCCACAGATACGCAGTATTTT. V is TRBV5-4 and J is TRBJ2-3; 7 bases agree with TRBD1. Unmatched junction bases numbered 4, after V lost 4 bases and J lost 2 bases. CDR1 SGHNT and CDR2 YYREEE come from the germline V gene (reference sequence). This CDR3 region has 14 residues.

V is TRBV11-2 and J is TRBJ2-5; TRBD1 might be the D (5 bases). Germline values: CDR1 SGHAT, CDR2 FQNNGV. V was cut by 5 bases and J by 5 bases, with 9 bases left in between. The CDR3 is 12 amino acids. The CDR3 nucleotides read TGTGCCAGCAGCAGGGGTTACGAGACCCAGTACTTC. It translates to CASSRGYETQYF.

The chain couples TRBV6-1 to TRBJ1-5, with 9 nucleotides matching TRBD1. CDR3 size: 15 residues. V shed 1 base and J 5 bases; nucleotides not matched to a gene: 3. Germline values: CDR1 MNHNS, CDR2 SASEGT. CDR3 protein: CASSEGGTGYQPQHF. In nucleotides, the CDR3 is TGTGCCAGCAGTGAAGGTGGGACAGGGTATCAGCCCCAGCATTTT.

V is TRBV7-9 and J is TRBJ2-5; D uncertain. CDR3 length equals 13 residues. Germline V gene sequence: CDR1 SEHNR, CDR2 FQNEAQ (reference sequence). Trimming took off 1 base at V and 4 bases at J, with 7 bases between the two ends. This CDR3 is CASSLEWRETQYF. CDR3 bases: TGTGCCAGCAGCTTAGAATGGAGAGAGACCCAGTACTTC.

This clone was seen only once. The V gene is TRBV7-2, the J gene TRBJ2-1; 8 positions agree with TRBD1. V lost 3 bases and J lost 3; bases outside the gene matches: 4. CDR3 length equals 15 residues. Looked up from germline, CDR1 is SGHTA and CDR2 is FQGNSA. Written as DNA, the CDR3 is TGTGCCAGCAGCTTTTCAGGGGGCCACTACAATGAGCAGTTCTTC. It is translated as CASSFSGGHYNEQFF.

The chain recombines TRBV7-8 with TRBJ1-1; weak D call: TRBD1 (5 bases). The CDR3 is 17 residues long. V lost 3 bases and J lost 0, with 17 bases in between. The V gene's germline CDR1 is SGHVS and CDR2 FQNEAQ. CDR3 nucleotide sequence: TGTGCCAGCAGCTTTTATGGTGGGGGGACCCTGAACACTGAAGCTTTCTTT. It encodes CASSFYGGGTLNTEAFF.

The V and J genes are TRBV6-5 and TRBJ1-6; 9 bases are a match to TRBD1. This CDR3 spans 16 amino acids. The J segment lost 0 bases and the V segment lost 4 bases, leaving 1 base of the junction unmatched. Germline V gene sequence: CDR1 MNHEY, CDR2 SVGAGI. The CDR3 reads CASSSTGGSYNSPLHF. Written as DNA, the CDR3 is TGTGCCAGCAGTTCGACAGGGGGCTCCTATAATTCACCCCTCCACTTT.

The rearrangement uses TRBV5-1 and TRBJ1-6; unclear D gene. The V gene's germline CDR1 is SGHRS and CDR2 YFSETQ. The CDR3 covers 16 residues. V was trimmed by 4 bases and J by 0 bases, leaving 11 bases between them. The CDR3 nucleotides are TGCGCCAGCAGCCCCGGGGTCGCCTCCTATAATTCACCCCTCCACTTT. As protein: CASSPGVASYNSPLHF.

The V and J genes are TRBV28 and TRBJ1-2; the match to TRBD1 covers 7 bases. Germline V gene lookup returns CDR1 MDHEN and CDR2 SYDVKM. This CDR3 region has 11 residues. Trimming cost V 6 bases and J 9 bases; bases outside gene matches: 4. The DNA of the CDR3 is TGTGCCAGCAGCGACAGGGATCGCTACACCTTC. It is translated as CASSDRDRYTF.

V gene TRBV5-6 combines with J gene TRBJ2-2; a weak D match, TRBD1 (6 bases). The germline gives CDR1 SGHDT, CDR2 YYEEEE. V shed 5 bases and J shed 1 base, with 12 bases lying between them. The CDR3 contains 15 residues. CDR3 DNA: TGTGCCAGCAGTGACAGGCCCGGGAACACCGGGGAGCTGTTTTTT. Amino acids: CASSDRPGNTGELFF.

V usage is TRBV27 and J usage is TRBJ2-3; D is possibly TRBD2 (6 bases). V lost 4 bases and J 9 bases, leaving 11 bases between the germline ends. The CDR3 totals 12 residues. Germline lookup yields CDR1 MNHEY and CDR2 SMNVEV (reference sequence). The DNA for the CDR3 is TGTGCCAGCAGTTCTGCGGGGAGCACGCAGTATTTT. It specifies CASSSAGSTQYF.

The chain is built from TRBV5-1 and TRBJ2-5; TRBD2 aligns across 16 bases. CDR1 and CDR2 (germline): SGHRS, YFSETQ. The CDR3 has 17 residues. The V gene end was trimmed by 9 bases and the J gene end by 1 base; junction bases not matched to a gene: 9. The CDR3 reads CATSQGTSGGAQETQYF. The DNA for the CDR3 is TGCGCCACCTCACAAGGGACTAGCGGGGGGGCCCAAGAGACCCAGTACTTC.

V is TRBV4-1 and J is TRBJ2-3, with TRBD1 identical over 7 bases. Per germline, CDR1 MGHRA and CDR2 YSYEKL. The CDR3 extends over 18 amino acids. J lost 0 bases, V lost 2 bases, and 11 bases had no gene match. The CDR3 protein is CASSQLPTGPPSTDTQYF. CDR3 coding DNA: TGCGCCAGCAGCCAACTTCCGACAGGGCCACCTAGCACAGATACGCAGTATTTT.

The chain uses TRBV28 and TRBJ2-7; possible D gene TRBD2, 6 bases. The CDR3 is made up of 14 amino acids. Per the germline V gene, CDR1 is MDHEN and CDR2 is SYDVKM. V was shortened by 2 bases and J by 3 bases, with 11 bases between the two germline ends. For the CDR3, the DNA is TGTGCCAGCAGTTTACGCGGGGTGATCTACGAGCAGTACTTC. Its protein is CASSLRGVIYEQYF.